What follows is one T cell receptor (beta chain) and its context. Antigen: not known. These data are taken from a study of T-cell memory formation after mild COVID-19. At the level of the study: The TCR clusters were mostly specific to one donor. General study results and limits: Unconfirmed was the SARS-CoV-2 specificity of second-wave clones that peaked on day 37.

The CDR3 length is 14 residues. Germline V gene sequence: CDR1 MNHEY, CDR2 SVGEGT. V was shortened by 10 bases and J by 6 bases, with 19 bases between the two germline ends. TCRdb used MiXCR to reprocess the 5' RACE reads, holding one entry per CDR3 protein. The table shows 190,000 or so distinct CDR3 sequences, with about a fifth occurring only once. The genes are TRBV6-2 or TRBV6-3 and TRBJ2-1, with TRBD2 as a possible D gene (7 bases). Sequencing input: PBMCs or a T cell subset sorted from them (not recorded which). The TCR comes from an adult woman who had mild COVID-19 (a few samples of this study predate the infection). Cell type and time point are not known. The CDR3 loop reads CATKGEGPSNEQFF. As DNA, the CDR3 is TGTGCCACTAAGGGGGAGGGCCCCTCCAATGAGCAGTTCTTC.